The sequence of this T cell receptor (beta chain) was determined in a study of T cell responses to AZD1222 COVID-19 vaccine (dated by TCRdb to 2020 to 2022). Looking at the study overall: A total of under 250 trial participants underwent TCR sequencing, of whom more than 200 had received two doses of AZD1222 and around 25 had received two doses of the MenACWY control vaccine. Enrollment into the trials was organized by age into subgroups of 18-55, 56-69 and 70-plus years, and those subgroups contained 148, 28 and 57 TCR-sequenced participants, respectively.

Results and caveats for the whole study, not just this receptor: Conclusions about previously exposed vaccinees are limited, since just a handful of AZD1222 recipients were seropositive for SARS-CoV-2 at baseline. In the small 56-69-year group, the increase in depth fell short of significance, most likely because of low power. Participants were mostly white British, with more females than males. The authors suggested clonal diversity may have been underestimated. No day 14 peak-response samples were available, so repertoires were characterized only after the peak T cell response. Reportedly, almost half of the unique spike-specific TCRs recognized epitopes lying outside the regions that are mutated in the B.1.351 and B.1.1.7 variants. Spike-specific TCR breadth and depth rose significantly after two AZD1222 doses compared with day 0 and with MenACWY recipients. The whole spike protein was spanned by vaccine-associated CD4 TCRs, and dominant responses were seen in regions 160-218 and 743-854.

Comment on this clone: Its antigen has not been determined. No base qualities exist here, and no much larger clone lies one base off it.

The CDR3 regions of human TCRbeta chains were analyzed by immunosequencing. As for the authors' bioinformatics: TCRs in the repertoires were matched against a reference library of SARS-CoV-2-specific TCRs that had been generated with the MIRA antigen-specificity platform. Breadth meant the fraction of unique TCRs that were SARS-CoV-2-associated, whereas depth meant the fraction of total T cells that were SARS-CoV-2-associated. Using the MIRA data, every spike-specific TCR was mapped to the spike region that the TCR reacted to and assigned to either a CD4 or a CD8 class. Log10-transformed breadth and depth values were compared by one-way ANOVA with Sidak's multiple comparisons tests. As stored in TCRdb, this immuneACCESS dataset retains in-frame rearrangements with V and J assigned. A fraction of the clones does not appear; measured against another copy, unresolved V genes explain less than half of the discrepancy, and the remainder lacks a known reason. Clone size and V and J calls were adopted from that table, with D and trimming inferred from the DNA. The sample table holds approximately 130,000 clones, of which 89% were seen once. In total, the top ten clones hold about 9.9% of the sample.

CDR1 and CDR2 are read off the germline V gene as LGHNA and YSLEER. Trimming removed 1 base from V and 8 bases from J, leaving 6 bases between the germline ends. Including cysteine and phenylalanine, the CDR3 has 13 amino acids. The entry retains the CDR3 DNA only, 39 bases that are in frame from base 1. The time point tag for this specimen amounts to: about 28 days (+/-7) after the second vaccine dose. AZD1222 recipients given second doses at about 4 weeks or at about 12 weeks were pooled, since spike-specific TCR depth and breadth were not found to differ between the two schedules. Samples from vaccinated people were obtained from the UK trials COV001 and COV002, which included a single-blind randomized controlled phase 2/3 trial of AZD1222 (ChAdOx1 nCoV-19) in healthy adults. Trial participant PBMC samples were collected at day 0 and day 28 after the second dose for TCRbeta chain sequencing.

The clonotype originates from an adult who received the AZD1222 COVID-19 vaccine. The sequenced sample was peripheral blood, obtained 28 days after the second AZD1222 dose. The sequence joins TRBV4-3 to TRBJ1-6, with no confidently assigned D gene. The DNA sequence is TGCGCCAGCAGCCAAGGTGAACATTCACCCCTCCACTTT. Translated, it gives CASSQGEHSPLHF.